Each of the 11 T cell receptor beta chains below was sequenced from the same sample in a study of OX40 agonist ivuxolimab in advanced cancers. TCRdb keeps only in-frame clones here, not all; method: immunoSEQ multiplex PCR. The repertoire has more than 85,000 clones, 89% of them found once; the top ten carry 0.25% to 0.3%. The specimen was CD4+ or CD8+ T cells sorted from blood, collected in a trial of the OX40 agonist ivuxolimab. The receptors stem from an adult with an advanced solid tumor such as melanoma, head and neck, liver or kidney cancer.

The chain is built from TRBV5-3 and TRBJ2-1, with TRBD2 as a possible D gene (6 bases). Being an ORF, TRBV5-3 has a function that is uncertain. V gave up 0 bases and J gave up 2 bases, with 9 bases separating them. This CDR3 is 15 amino acids long. CDR3 protein: CARSLVCGTYNEQFF. CDR3 bases: TGTGCCAGAAGCTTGGTTTGCGGGACCTACAATGAGCAGTTCTTC.

CDR3 in amino acids: CASSLNGDYYNEQFF. CDR3 in DNA: TGTGCCAGCAGCTTAAATGGGGACTACTACAATGAGCAGTTCTTC. The chain uses TRBV7-3 and TRBJ2-1; 7 bases agree with TRBD2. V dropped 1 base and J dropped 3; count of bases not matched to a gene: 3. Per the germline V gene, CDR1 is SGHTA and CDR2 is FQGTGA. The CDR3 length is 15 residues.

The chain carries TRBV7-3 and TRBJ2-2, with D tentatively TRBD2 (5 bases). This CDR3 has 16 residues. CDR1 is SGHTA, CDR2 FQGTGA, per germline. The V and J ends lost 5 bases and 2 bases respectively, with 15 bases between them. CDR3 sequence: CASSPNSRGNTGELFF. The CDR3 coding sequence is TGTGCCAGCAGCCCGAATAGCCGGGGTAACACCGGGGAGCTGTTTTTT.

The chain combines TRBV7-6 with TRBJ1-5; TRBD1 matches at 12 bases. The CDR3 is made up of 17 amino acids. Germline lookup yields CDR1 SGHVS and CDR2 FNYEAQ. With V trimmed by 1 base and J by 4 bases, 5 bases remained unmatched. The CDR3 spells CASSLVGTGGRNQPQHF. The CDR3 region has the DNA TGTGCCAGCAGCTTAGTCGGGACAGGGGGCCGGAATCAGCCCCAGCATTTT.

This chain joins TRBV30 and TRBJ2-6, with TRBD2 matching 10 bases. V was clipped by 5 bases and J by 3 bases; unmatched bases: 7. Germline CDR1 GTSNPN, CDR2 SVGIG (reference sequence). This CDR3 is built from 16 residues. The CDR3 DNA sequence: TGTGCCTGGGGGAGCGGGGGGGCCTTTGGGGCCAACGTCCTGACTTTC. Translating it yields CAWGSGGAFGANVLTF.

The chain employs TRBV7-6 and TRBJ2-5; D perhaps matches TRBD2 (6 bases). CDR3 length equals 15 residues. Trimming removed 1 base from V and 5 bases from J, with 14 bases in between. The germline gives CDR1 SGHVS, CDR2 FNYEAQ. CDR3 in DNA: TGTGCCAGCAGCTTAGAAAGCGGGTCCGGGGAGACCCAGTACTTC. This codes for CASSLESGSGETQYF.

The chain couples TRBV7-9 to TRBJ1-2, with D unresolved. The CDR3 is 15 amino acids. The V end lost 0 bases, the J end lost 6 bases, and 14 bases lay between the germline ends. Germline lookup yields CDR1 SEHNR and CDR2 FQNEAQ (reference sequence). CDR3 sequence (DNA): TGTGCCAGCAGCTTAGCGGAGCCCGGGGTGCATGGCTACACCTTC. This encodes CASSLAEPGVHGYTF.

The chain combines TRBV7-9 with TRBJ1-4; 9 bases are a match to TRBD1. This CDR3 is 15 amino acids long. Germline V CDR1 and CDR2: SEHNR, FQNEAQ (reference sequence). J was trimmed by 3 bases and V by 6 bases; bases with no gene match: 5. The CDR3 DNA is TGTGCCAGCAGTTATAACAGGGGGCCTAATGAAAAACTGTTTTTT. It is translated as CASSYNRGPNEKLFF.

This chain connects TRBV7-9 to TRBJ1-6, with D uncertain. Germline V gives CDR1 SEHNR, CDR2 FQNEAQ (reference sequence). This CDR3 is 14 amino acids long. Between the trimmed V and J ends, which lost 5 bases and 0 bases, there was a span of 5 bases. CDR3 DNA: TGTGCCAGCAGCCCCAGCTCCTATAATTCACCCCTCCACTTT. This translates into CASSPSSYNSPLHF.

The chain links TRBV29-1 to TRBJ2-3; D possibly corresponds to TRBD1 (5 bases). Germline values: CDR1 SQVTM, CDR2 ANQGSEA. The CDR3 sequence is 14 residues long. The ends were cut back, 7 bases at V and 5 bases at J, with 19 bases in the middle. This chain's CDR3 is CSASRQGLGDTQYF. The CDR3 nucleotides are TGCAGCGCCTCTAGGCAGGGCTTAGGAGATACGCAGTATTTT.

This rearrangement joins TRBV9 to TRBJ2-3; 12 bases agree with TRBD2. The CDR3 is 19 residues long. V lost 2 bases to trimming and J lost 7 bases; unmatched junction nucleotides: 17. Germline lookup yields CDR1 SGDLS and CDR2 YYNGEE. The DNA of the CDR3 is TGTGCCAGCAGCGTCCCCAACATGACTAGCGGGGGTACAGTGAATACGCAGTATTTT. Protein sequence: CASSVPNMTSGGTVNTQYF.